This T cell receptor beta chain is from a study of graft-versus-host responses after intestinal transplantation. Background on the study: Recipients were given multivisceral, liver-intestinal, or isolated intestinal transplants. Tacrolimus plus steroids were given to all recipients for approximately 3 years, preceded by anti-thymocyte globulin induction.

Sequenced by immunoSEQ multiplex PCR; TCRdb stores in-frame clones only, minus some. The sample carries approximately 90,000 clones, around 83% recorded once. Germline V gene lookup returns CDR1 ENHRY and CDR2 SYGVKD. There are 15 residues in the CDR3. V was trimmed by 1 base and J by 4 bases, leaving 14 bases between them. Study-wide results and caveats: Ileal or blood samples showed some GvH clones first, and such clones were also found in recipient marrow. Allografts from individuals with graft-donor T cell macrochimerism displayed high graft-versus-host to host-versus-graft clonal ratios.

This clone was seen once. The antigen remains unidentified. Sequenced material: unstimulated CD4+ T cells sorted from spleen or lymph node cells, taken before intestinal transplant. This TCR derives from a human donor who received an intestinal transplant. The J gene is TRBJ2-7, the V gene TRBV10-3, with TRBD2 as a possible D gene (5 bases). CDR3 sequence: CAISEFGGGPYEQYF. The CDR3 DNA is TGTGCCATCAGTGAGTTCGGTGGCGGGCCTTACGAGCAGTACTTC.